This T cell receptor beta chain was identified in a study of PD-1 blockade in classical Hodgkin lymphoma. Study-level results: At baseline, newly diagnosed patients reportedly showed less TCR diversity than healthy donors. Repertoire difference causes, possibly disease activity or prior therapy, remain undefined.

TCRdb's table, derived via immunoSEQ multiplex PCR, lists solely in-frame clones and lacks some. The sample includes 15,000 to 20,000 clones, roughly four fifths of them seen just once. Time point meaning: newly diagnosed, previously untreated cHL patient sample. Comparator PBMCs were from newly diagnosed, untreated classical Hodgkin lymphoma. As to this clone: Its antigen remains unidentified.

Germline CDR1 and CDR2: LNHDA and SQIVND (reference sequence). CDR3 length: 16 residues. V was shortened by 0 bases and J by 4 bases, with 15 bases between the two germline ends. The gene calls are TRBV19 and TRBJ1-2, with a possible D match to TRBD1 (6 bases). The TCR comes from a human donor with classical Hodgkin lymphoma. Input material: peripheral blood mononuclear cells (PBMCs). The DNA for the CDR3 is TGTGCCAGTAGTATAGATCGGAACAGGGTCGCCTATGGCTACACCTTC. Its protein product is CASSIDRNRVAYGYTF.